The 28 T cell receptor beta chains listed next were all sequenced from one sample in a study of shared clonotypes between healthy human individuals. Terminally differentiated effector memory CD45RA+ cells were left out of the naive CD8 fraction, which was CD45RO-negative and positively selected for CCR7. The assay was immunoSEQ multiplex PCR, and TCRdb's table has in-frame clones only and misses some. The top ten hold 0.11% of the sample, which has hundreds of thousands of clones, 85% to 95% seen once. The sequenced material came from naive CD8+ T cells sorted from blood. Every receptor here comes from a woman in her 30s in good health.

This clone has a single count. V gene TRBV28 combines with J gene TRBJ2-3; TRBD1 aligns across 7 bases. Germline-derived CDR1 and CDR2 are MDHEN and SYDVKM. V shed 6 bases, J shed 2 bases, and the junction held 5 bases outside the gene matches. The CDR3 extends over 14 amino acids. The CDR3 DNA follows: TGTGCCAGCAGACAGACAGGGTCCACAGATACGCAGTATTTT. This encodes CASRQTGSTDTQYF.

The chain couples TRBV5-1 to TRBJ2-2; D is unclear. The V end was cut by 7 bases, the J end by 2 bases, with 21 bases between. This CDR3 has 17 amino acids. Germline V gene sequence: CDR1 SGHRS, CDR2 YFSETQ. The CDR3 protein is CASVESRTHLNTGELFF. DNA of the CDR3: TGCGCCAGCGTTGAGTCTCGCACCCACCTCAACACCGGGGAGCTGTTTTTT.

In its sample, this clone was seen once. This chain uses TRBV10-2 with TRBJ2-7; D gene ambiguous. CDR1 WSHSY and CDR2 SAAADI come from the germline V gene. Between the trimmed V and J ends, which lost 0 bases and 0 bases, there was a span of 9 bases. The CDR3 has 15 residues. The DNA for the CDR3 is TGCGCCAGCAGTGAGTCAGACCAAAGCTCCTACGAGCAGTACTTC. The encoded protein is CASSESDQSSYEQYF.

The chain carries TRBV28 and TRBJ1-1; TRBD1 matches at 7 bases. Germline lookup yields CDR1 MDHEN and CDR2 SYDVKM. J gave up 1 base and V 7 bases, and 6 bases lay outside the gene matches. This CDR3 has 14 amino acids. CDR3 DNA: TGTGCCAGCAATCACAGGGGATGGAACACTGAAGCTTTCTTT. It translates to CASNHRGWNTEAFF. The full variable domain, rest sourced from reference TRBV28 and TRBJ1-1, is DVKVTQSSRYLVKRTGEKVFLECVQDMDHENMFWYRQDPGLGLRLIYFSYDVKMKEKGDIPEGYSVSREKKERFSLILESASTNQTSMYLCASNHRGWNTEAFFGQGTRLTVV.

The V and J genes are TRBV6-1 and TRBJ2-7, with a possible D match to TRBD2 (5 bases). The length of the CDR3 is 15 residues. V lost 7 bases and J 1 base, leaving 17 bases between the germline ends. Germline V gives CDR1 MNHNS, CDR2 SASEGT. The CDR3 sequence is CASNYFAGGSYEQYF. CDR3 nucleotide sequence: TGTGCCAGCAACTACTTCGCGGGTGGATCCTACGAGCAGTACTTC.

The chain combines TRBV4-1 with TRBJ1-5; perhaps TRBD1 as D (5 bases). Trimming pared 1 base from V and 4 bases from J, leaving 11 bases between. CDR3 length: 15 amino acids. Per germline, CDR1 MGHRA and CDR2 YSYEKL. This chain's CDR3 is CASSQGGTQNQPQHF. CDR3 nucleotides: TGCGCCAGCAGCCAAGGAGGGACCCAGAATCAGCCCCAGCATTTT.

The rearrangement uses TRBV19 and TRBJ2-5; possibly TRBD1 or TRBD2 for D (5 bases each). The J call is in doubt because the DNA end fits TRBJ2-7 better. Germline V gives CDR1 LNHDA, CDR2 SQIVND (reference sequence). The CDR3 contains 13 residues. Here the CDR3 DNA reads TGTGCCAGTAGTACTGGGGGTGGCTACGAGCAGTACTTC. Encoded protein: CASSTGGGYEQYF.

In the case of this clone: Other DNA sequences from this sample encode an identical CDR3 as well. This CDR3 is CASSQGLSSYEQYF. CDR3 coding DNA: TGCGCCAGCAGCCAAGGGTTAAGCTCCTACGAGCAGTACTTC. V and J are TRBV4-1 and TRBJ2-7; D unresolved. V was trimmed by 1 base and J by 0 bases, leaving 7 bases between them. This CDR3 contains 14 residues. Germline lookup yields CDR1 MGHRA and CDR2 YSYEKL.

This clone was recorded once. This chain links TRBV19 with TRBJ2-7; D uncertain. The CDR3 runs to 13 residues. Trimming stripped 5 bases from V and 2 bases from J, with 10 bases between. Germline V CDR1 and CDR2: LNHDA, SQIVND (reference sequence). CDR3 amino acids: CASSFIGTYEQYF. CDR3 sequence (DNA): TGTGCCAGTAGTTTCATAGGGACCTACGAGCAGTACTTC. Full variable domain (rest looked up from reference TRBV19 and TRBJ2-7): DGGITQSPKYLFRKEGQNVTLSCEQNLNHDAMYWYRQDPGQGLRLIYYSQIVNDFQKGDIAEGYSVSREKKESFPLTVTSAQKNPTAFYLCASSFIGTYEQYFGPGTRLTVT.

The chain joins TRBV6-6 to TRBJ2-7; 7 positions agree with TRBD1. Germline trimming cut 4 bases from V and 0 bases from J; bases unmatched to any gene: 3. This CDR3 has 14 residues. Germline V CDR1 and CDR2: MNHNY, SVGAGI (reference sequence). CDR3 loop: CASSSRTGSYEQYF. The DNA of the CDR3 is TGTGCCAGCAGTTCTCGGACAGGCTCCTACGAGCAGTACTTC.

The rearrangement uses TRBV7-9 and TRBJ2-7, with TRBD1 matching 8 bases. Germline values: CDR1 SEHNR, CDR2 FQNEAQ (reference sequence). The CDR3 runs 15 residues. V lost 5 bases to trimming and J lost 7 bases; unmatched junction nucleotides: 13. Written as DNA, the CDR3 is TGTGCCAGCAGCCTCCCGGACAGGGATAGTCGGGAGCAGTACTTC. Its translation is CASSLPDRDSREQYF. The full variable domain, completed using reference TRBV7-9 and TRBJ2-7, is DTGVSQNPRHKITKRGQNVTFRCDPISEHNRLYWYRQTLGQGPEFLTYFQNEAQLEKSRLLSDRFSAERPKGSFSTLEIQRTEQGDSAMYLCASSLPDRDSREQYFGPGTRLTVT.

The genes are TRBV9 and TRBJ2-5, with D maybe TRBD1 (6 bases). The CDR3 loop spans 16 amino acids. The germline gives CDR1 SGDLS, CDR2 YYNGEE. V shed 3 bases and J shed 5 bases, with 20 bases lying between them. DNA for the CDR3: TGTGCCAGCAGCGAGGGGGAAGTACAGGCGGGCGAGACCCAGTACTTC. Translation gives CASSEGEVQAGETQYF.

V is TRBV9 and J is TRBJ2-7; 9 nucleotides match TRBD1. The CDR3 sequence is 15 residues long. CDR1 and CDR2 from the germline V gene are SGDLS and YYNGEE. V lost 4 bases and J lost 6; bases outside the gene matches: 11. For the CDR3, the DNA is TGTGCCAGCAGCTCCGACTGGACAGGGGCCCTCGAGCAGTACTTC. It translates to CASSSDWTGALEQYF. The full variable domain, completed using reference TRBV9 and TRBJ2-7, is DSGVTQTPKHLITATGQRVTLRCSPRSGDLSVYWYQQSLDQGLQFLIQYYNGEERAKGNILERFSAQQFPDLHSELNLSSLELGDSALYFCASSSDWTGALEQYFGPGTRLTVT.

The chain combines TRBV6-6 with TRBJ1-5, with 7 nucleotides matching TRBD1. Germline CDR1 is MNHNY and CDR2 is SVGAGI (reference sequence). The V gene end was trimmed by 6 bases and the J gene end by 2 bases; junction bases not matched to a gene: 4. This CDR3 contains 14 residues. The CDR3 DNA follows: TGTGCCAGCAGATACAGGGGTCGCAATCAGCCCCAGCATTTT. Its translation is CASRYRGRNQPQHF.

The chain uses TRBV13 and TRBJ2-7, with 8 bases identical to TRBD1. Trimming took 5 bases from V and 2 from J; bases not matched to a gene: 5. From germline, CDR1 is PRHDT and CDR2 FYEKMQ (reference sequence). This CDR3 has 14 residues. The CDR3, as DNA: TGTGCCAGCAGCATCGGGACAGGAACCTACGAGCAGTACTTC. Translation: CASSIGTGTYEQYF.

The rearrangement joins TRBV29-1 to TRBJ1-1; weak D call: TRBD1 (5 bases). CDR1 is SQVTM and CDR2 is ANQGSEA in the germline V gene. V lost 1 base, J lost 2 bases, and 14 bases lay in between. The CDR3 runs 15 residues. The CDR3 spells CSVEGAQEANTEAFF. The CDR3 DNA sequence: TGCAGCGTTGAAGGGGCACAGGAAGCCAACACTGAAGCTTTCTTT.

The V and J genes are TRBV7-2 and TRBJ2-7, with no clear D. The CDR3 loop spans 13 amino acids. V gave up 5 bases and J gave up 1 base, with 9 bases separating them. Looked up from germline, CDR1 is SGHTA and CDR2 is FQGNSA. This chain's CDR3 is CASSGRESYEQYF. The CDR3 DNA reads as TGTGCCAGCAGCGGACGAGAGTCCTACGAGCAGTACTTC.

The rearrangement joins TRBV7-9 to TRBJ1-1; 8 bases are a match to TRBD1. This CDR3 comprises 13 residues. V lost 5 bases, J lost 4 bases, and 3 bases stayed unmatched. Per germline, CDR1 SEHNR and CDR2 FQNEAQ (reference sequence). Here the CDR3 reads CASSADRVTEAFF. Here the CDR3 DNA reads TGTGCCAGCAGCGCGGACAGGGTCACTGAAGCTTTCTTT.

The J gene is TRBJ1-1, the V gene TRBV6-1; possibly TRBD1 for D (6 bases). The CDR3 covers 14 residues. Germline lookup yields CDR1 MNHNS and CDR2 SASEGT. Trimming removed 5 bases at V and 1 base at J, with 11 bases between. The CDR3 DNA is TGTGCCAGCAGTATACAGGGCCAGAACACTGAAGCTTTCTTT. Protein sequence: CASSIQGQNTEAFF.

This sequence joins TRBV15 and TRBJ2-7, with TRBD2 as a possible D gene (6 bases). CDR1 and CDR2 (germline): LNHNV, YYDKDF (reference sequence). The V and J ends lost 3 bases and 0 bases respectively, with 12 bases between them. CDR3 length equals 15 residues. The CDR3 loop is CATSSDGGSSYEQYF. As DNA, the CDR3 is TGTGCCACCAGCAGTGATGGGGGGAGCTCCTACGAGCAGTACTTC.

The V gene is TRBV5-4, the J gene TRBJ1-2, with D possibly being TRBD1 (5 bases). The CDR3 has 15 residues. Germline V CDR1 and CDR2: SGHNT, YYREEE (reference sequence). Between the trimmed V and J ends, which lost 3 bases and 8 bases, there was a span of 20 bases. The chain's CDR3 is CASSSGLGGQEGYTF. DNA of the CDR3: TGTGCCAGCAGCTCGGGATTGGGGGGTCAGGAGGGCTACACCTTC.

This clone has only one observation. CDR3 in DNA: TGTGCCAGCAGCTTCTCGGCGGGGACCTACGAGCAGTACTTC. It codes for CASSFSAGTYEQYF. The V call is TRBV5-4, the J call TRBJ2-7, with a tentative D call TRBD2 (6 bases). This CDR3 has 14 amino acids. V shed 2 bases and J shed 2 bases, with 11 bases lying between them. Germline V gene data show CDR1 as SGHNT and CDR2 as YYREEE (reference sequence).

This chain uses TRBV11-2 with TRBJ2-7, with D perhaps TRBD1 (7 bases). This CDR3 contains 16 residues. Germline V CDR1 and CDR2: SGHAT, FQNNGV. The V end was cut by 0 bases, the J end by 5 bases, with 17 bases between. For the CDR3, the DNA is TGTGCCAGCAGCTTAGATCTTCCAGGGGGGTTCCACGAGCAGTACTTC. Its protein product is CASSLDLPGGFHEQYF.

The rearrangement uses TRBV7-8 and TRBJ1-6; possible D gene TRBD1, 5 bases. The CDR3 is 15 amino acids. V lost 5 bases and J 3 bases, leaving 11 bases between the germline ends. CDR1 and CDR2 (germline): SGHVS, FQNEAQ. CDR3 protein: CASSDQGRYNSPLHF. In DNA, the CDR3 is TGTGCCAGCAGCGATCAGGGTCGCTATAATTCACCCCTCCACTTT.

This chain links TRBV1 with TRBJ2-1; the tabulated D call, TRBD1, remains unverified against the DNA. TRBV1 is a known pseudogene. The CDR3 consists of 20 residues. The CDR3 sequence: CTSSQGGDRDPTSVNNEQFF. CDR3 DNA: TGCACCAGCAGCCAGGGAGGGGACAGGGACCCGACTAGCGTAAACAATGAGCAGTTCTTC.

The chain links TRBV14 to TRBJ1-1; D call uncertain. CDR1 and CDR2 (germline): SGHDN, FVKESK. The V end was cut by 3 bases, the J end by 0 bases, with 2 bases between. The CDR3 has 12 amino acids. CDR3 residues: CASSQMNTEAFF. The DNA for the CDR3 is TGTGCCAGCAGCCAGATGAACACTGAAGCTTTCTTT.

This clone was picked up one time. V is TRBV14 and J is TRBJ1-6; D might be TRBD1 (5 bases). The CDR3 contains 14 residues. Germline loops: CDR1 SGHDN, CDR2 FVKESK. V lost 0 bases and J lost 9, with 9 bases in between. CDR3 coding DNA: TGTGCCAGCAGCCAAGAAGGAGGGGCTTCACCCCTCCACTTT. Amino acids: CASSQEGGASPLHF.

V gene TRBV27 combines with J gene TRBJ1-2; D gene unclear. Trimming left V 1 base short and J 6 bases short, with 6 bases between. Germline V CDR1 and CDR2: MNHEY, SMNVEV (reference sequence). The CDR3 loop spans 12 amino acids. CDR3 sequence (DNA): TGTGCCAGCAGTTTATATGGAGATGGCTACACCTTC. This gives the protein CASSLYGDGYTF.